The rows below give T cell receptor beta chains drawn from one sample of a study of vaccination effects on CD4 cells after COVID-19. The antigens of these receptors remain unknown. The table came from immunoSEQ multiplex PCR; TCRdb's copy has only in-frame clones and leaves some out. The profile shows approximately 30,000 clones, approximately 72% of them singletons. Sequences were derived from CD4+ T cells from PBMCs cultured with a peptide pool, sampled before COVID-19 vaccination. These receptors originate from a human donor who had a prior SARS-CoV-2 infection. Each CDR3 is given with its conserved first and last residue. Each record gives: D gene, V gene, CDR3 length, CDR3 protein. D genes are given only for firm matches.

d_gene: TRBD2; v_gene: TRBV24-1; len: 18; CDR3aa: CATSGSSSGRANYNEQFF
d_gene: -; v_gene: TRBV25-1; len: 12; CDR3aa: CASNRGTDTQYF
d_gene: -; v_gene: TRBV30; len: 11; CDR3aa: CAWSPQTEQYF
d_gene: -; v_gene: TRBV5-1; len: 15; CDR3aa: CASSLRTVQEGELFF
d_gene: -; v_gene: TRBV2; len: 14; CDR3aa: CASSIGRANSPLHF
d_gene: TRBD2; v_gene: TRBV10-3; len: 15; CDR3aa: CAISDPGLAYNEQFF
d_gene: -; v_gene: TRBV7-3; len: 14; CDR3aa: CASSLTGGNTEAFF
d_gene: -; v_gene: TRBV11-2; len: 13; CDR3aa: CASSPAGALPLHF
d_gene: TRBD1; v_gene: TRBV6-5; len: 14; CDR3aa: CASSKNTGDYGYTF
d_gene: TRBD1; v_gene: TRBV9; len: 15; CDR3aa: CASSSAGTGYYEQYF
d_gene: -; v_gene: TRBV5-1; len: 15; CDR3aa: CASSSTAPLGYGYTF
d_gene: -; v_gene: TRBV7-9; len: 16; CDR3aa: CASSLAPQPGWDTQYF
d_gene: TRBD2; v_gene: TRBV5-1; len: 18; CDR3aa: CASSPGGLAGGFTDTQYF
d_gene: -; v_gene: TRBV14; len: 14; CDR3aa: CASSQIGLEETQYF
d_gene: TRBD2; v_gene: TRBV28; len: 16; CDR3aa: CASRGIAGSYIGELFF
d_gene: -; v_gene: TRBV29-1; len: 13; CDR3aa: CSVPLLAPNEQFF
d_gene: -; v_gene: TRBV5-6; len: 14; CDR3aa: CASSLGPVGETQYF
d_gene: -; v_gene: TRBV5-1; len: 15; CDR3aa: CASSPIPDTYYEQYF
d_gene: TRBD1; v_gene: TRBV2; len: 13; CDR3aa: CASKDLGQGKQYF
d_gene: -; v_gene: TRBV9; len: 15; CDR3aa: CASSVGWDENQPQHF
d_gene: -; v_gene: TRBV9; len: 15; CDR3aa: CASSAGGQEWDTQYF
d_gene: TRBD2; v_gene: TRBV6-5; len: 13; CDR3aa: CASARTDSGRQFF
d_gene: TRBD2; v_gene: TRBV7-2; len: 15; CDR3aa: CASSLLSLAGHEQYF
d_gene: -; v_gene: TRBV7-2; len: 17; CDR3aa: CASSPIELIPGANVLTF
d_gene: -; v_gene: TRBV28; len: 15; CDR3aa: CASSFLTGARETQYF
d_gene: TRBD2; v_gene: TRBV20-1; len: 15; CDR3aa: CSANERGGRPLEQYF
d_gene: -; v_gene: TRBV6-5; len: 12; CDR3aa: CASRDEGSKQFF
d_gene: TRBD2; v_gene: TRBV7-9; len: 14; CDR3aa: CASSLASGRDTQYF
d_gene: -; v_gene: TRBV9; len: 13; CDR3aa: CASSPGLTDTQYF
d_gene: -; v_gene: TRBV28; len: 15; CDR3aa: CASKAVRWGLYEQYF
d_gene: TRBD1; v_gene: TRBV18; len: 15; CDR3aa: CASSRDSTMNTEAFF
d_gene: -; v_gene: TRBV7-9; len: 13; CDR3aa: CASSRRTADTQYF
d_gene: TRBD2; v_gene: TRBV5-4; len: 18; CDR3aa: CASTLGPAGGPGPDTQYF
d_gene: -; v_gene: TRBV7-3; len: 14; CDR3aa: CASSWGLRHSEQFF
d_gene: -; v_gene: TRBV25-1; len: 11; CDR3aa: CASSPRGEAFF
d_gene: -; v_gene: TRBV4-1; len: 16; CDR3aa: CASSQDRRRKYNEQFF